The TCR beta chain under discussion was sequenced for a study of vaccination and CD4 T cells after COVID-19. Study details: Each of the control cultures got a CEFX pool, an HIV-1 Nef pool, or no peptide. Study-wide results and caveats: The study found that a median about 88% of reactive clones in convalescent patients appeared only post-vaccination.

The table lists this clonotype with a few counts. What it recognizes is unknown. Regarding treatment: 10-day PBMC culture with coronavirus spike peptide pools or control peptides (ViraFEST assay). Cultured CD4+ T cells had their DNA profiled by the Oncomine TCR Beta short-read assay. TCRdb analysed the PCR reads with MiXCR anew, one entry per CDR3 protein. The sample includes 20,000 or so distinct CDR3 sequences, roughly 58% seen only once; the top ten take 6.6%. After removal of 7 bases from V and 7 bases from J, the junction contained 8 bases not matched to a gene. The CDR3 is 14 residues long. The germline V gene encodes CDR1 MNHNS and CDR2 SASEGT.

The source of this sequence is a human donor who had recovered from COVID-19. Material: CD4+ T cells from blood, cultured in vitro, obtained before SARS-CoV-2 vaccination. The chain joins TRBV6-1 to TRBJ2-5; 11 bases are a match to TRBD2. The CDR3 region is CASTTGTSGGTQYF. The CDR3 nucleotides are TGTGCCAGCACTACCGGGACTAGCGGTGGGACCCAGTACTTC.